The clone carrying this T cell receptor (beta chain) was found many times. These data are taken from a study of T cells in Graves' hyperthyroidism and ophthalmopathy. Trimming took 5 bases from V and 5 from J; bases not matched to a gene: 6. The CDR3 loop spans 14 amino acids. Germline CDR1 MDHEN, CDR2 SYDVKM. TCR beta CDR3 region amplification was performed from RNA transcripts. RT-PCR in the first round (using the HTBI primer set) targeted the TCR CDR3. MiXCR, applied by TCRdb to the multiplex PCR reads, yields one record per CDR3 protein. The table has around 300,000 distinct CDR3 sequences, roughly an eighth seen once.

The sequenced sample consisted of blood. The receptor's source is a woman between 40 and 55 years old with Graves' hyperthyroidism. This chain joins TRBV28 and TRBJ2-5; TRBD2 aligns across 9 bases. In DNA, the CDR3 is TGTGCCAGCAGTGGTAGCGGGAGCCCGGAGACCCAGTACTTC. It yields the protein CASSGSGSPETQYF.